This T cell receptor beta chain is from a study of molecular identifiers for immune sequencing clone quantification. A single record per CDR3 protein comes from TCRdb applying MiXCR to the PCR reads. This table has 400,000 to 600,000 distinct CDR3 sequences, around a fifth appearing once. Libraries of naive CD8 cells were prepared from about 20,000 to 1,000,000 sorted cells using 10%, 30% or 50% RNA. On this clonotype itself: Since a much larger clone is just one base distant, this may be a read error.

Germline values: CDR1 GTSNPN, CDR2 SVGIG (reference sequence). CDR3 length: 16 amino acids. V gene TRBV30 combines with J gene TRBJ2-5, with 12 positions matching TRBD2. The clonotype originates from a human donor in good health. Some libraries in this study had Jurkat cell RNA spiked in. Sequencing was performed on naive CD8+ T cells from blood, with Jurkat cell RNA spiked in. Subset here: FACS-sorted CD8+CD4-CCR7+CD45RA+ naive T cells. The CDR3 reads CARSPVLAGGLETQYF. The CDR3, as DNA: TGTGCCCGGAGCCCTGTGCTAGCGGGAGGGTTAGAGACCCAGTACTTC.